This T cell receptor beta chain originates from a study of blood T cell repertoires in COVID-19. The method was immunoSEQ multiplex PCR; TCRdb's version includes in-frame clones alone and lacks a portion of them. The table has approximately 61,000 clones, about 82% seen once. This clone was seen more than once but under ten times. This CDR3 is 19 amino acids long. Germline CDR1 reads LGHNA; CDR2 reads YNFKEQ. The V and J ends lost 4 bases and 1 base respectively, with 25 bases between them. Sequencing used peripheral blood. This clonotype originated in a man between 65 and 85 years old with acute or convalescent COVID-19. The V gene is TRBV4-2, the J gene TRBJ1-1, with unresolved D. For the CDR3, the DNA is TGTGCCAGCAGCCCCAAACGGAGGGCCTTCAAGGGCCCGAACACTGAAGCTTTCTTT. This sequence encodes CASSPKRRAFKGPNTEAFF.